This passage covers 3 T cell receptor beta chains from one sample sequenced in a study of sequential checkpoint blockade in melanoma (dated by TCRdb to between 2018 and 2021). Library creation used the immunoSEQ multiplex PCR assay. The immuneACCESS repertoire file appears here via TCRdb, limited to in-frame rearrangements. These files lack a portion of the clones; in checked studies, under half of the deficit traces to unresolved V genes, and the cause of the others is not known. Here the sample has 4,500 to 6,000 clones; 70% to 80% occur a single time. Clones ranked in the top ten supply roughly 53% of the sample. The intended sense of this specimen's treatment or condition label: randomized to nivolumab then ipilimumab (arm A) or the reverse (arm B). The input for sequencing was CD8+ T cells sorted from blood (inferred from file names), taken from a patient given nivolumab and ipilimumab in sequence. These receptors originate from a human donor with melanoma.

This chain uses TRBV6-1 with TRBJ2-7; 8 positions agree with TRBD1. Germline V gene sequence: CDR1 MNHNS, CDR2 SASEGT. Trimming took 4 bases from V and 2 from J; bases not matched to a gene: 4. CDR3 length: 14 residues. The CDR3 protein is CASSATGAAYEQYF. In DNA, the CDR3 is TGTGCCAGCAGTGCGACAGGGGCGGCCTACGAGCAGTACTTC.

This rearrangement joins TRBV28 to TRBJ2-5; D remains unclear. V was cut by 4 bases and J by 0 bases, with 9 bases left in between. This CDR3 is 14 amino acids long. CDR1 is MDHEN and CDR2 is SYDVKM in the germline V gene. The CDR3, as DNA: TGTGCCAGCAGTTCCTTACTGTACCAAGAGACCCAGTACTTC. This gives the protein CASSSLLYQETQYF.

This clone has just a few counts. The rearrangement uses TRBV30 and TRBJ1-2, with D perhaps matching TRBD1 (5 bases). The germline gives CDR1 GTSNPN, CDR2 SVGIG (reference sequence). Trimming shortened V by 2 bases and J by 1 base, and 20 bases separated the two germline ends. CDR3 length: 17 residues. The CDR3 DNA reads as TGTGCCTGGAGTAGCGGGCAGGGCCCTTCCCGTAACTATGGCTACACCTTC. It specifies CAWSSGQGPSRNYGYTF.